The T cell receptor beta chain under discussion was sequenced for a study of PD-1 blockade in classical Hodgkin lymphoma. Trimming cost V 1 base and J 4 bases; bases outside gene matches: 11. This CDR3 is built from 17 residues. From germline, CDR1 is MGHDK and CDR2 SYGVNS. Some clones are missing from TCRdb's copy, which holds only in-frame ones; the method was immunoSEQ multiplex PCR. This sample has 45,000 to 55,000 clones, with 73% found just once. There was relapse after autologous stem cell transplantation in every patient, and there was variation in brentuximab vedotin exposure. The sample was peripheral blood mononuclear cells (PBMCs), taken before the second cycle of nivolumab. The V call is TRBV25-1, the J call TRBJ2-5; 8 bases line up with TRBD1. The source of this sequence is a human donor with classical Hodgkin lymphoma. CDR3 sequence: CASSELGSGQGRETQYF. CDR3 nucleotide sequence: TGTGCCAGCAGTGAATTGGGGAGCGGACAGGGACGAGAGACCCAGTACTTC.